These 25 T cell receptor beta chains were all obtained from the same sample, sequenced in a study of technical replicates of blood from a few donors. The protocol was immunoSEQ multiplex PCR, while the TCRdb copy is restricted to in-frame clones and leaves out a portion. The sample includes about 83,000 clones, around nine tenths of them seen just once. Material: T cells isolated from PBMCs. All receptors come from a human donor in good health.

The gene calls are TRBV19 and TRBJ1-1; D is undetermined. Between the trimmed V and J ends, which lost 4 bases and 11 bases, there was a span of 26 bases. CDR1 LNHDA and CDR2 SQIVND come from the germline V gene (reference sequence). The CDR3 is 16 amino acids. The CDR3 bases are TGTGCCAGTAGTAAGCTTACCTCCGGGTCCCCTCAATTGGCTTTCTTT. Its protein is CASSKLTSGSPQLAFF.

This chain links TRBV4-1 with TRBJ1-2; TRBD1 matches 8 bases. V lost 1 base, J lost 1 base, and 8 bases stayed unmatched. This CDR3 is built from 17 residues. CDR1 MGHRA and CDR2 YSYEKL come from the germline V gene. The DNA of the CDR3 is TGCGCCAGCAGCCAAGCGAGGCGGACAGGGAATAACTATGGCTACACCTTC. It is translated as CASSQARRTGNNYGYTF.

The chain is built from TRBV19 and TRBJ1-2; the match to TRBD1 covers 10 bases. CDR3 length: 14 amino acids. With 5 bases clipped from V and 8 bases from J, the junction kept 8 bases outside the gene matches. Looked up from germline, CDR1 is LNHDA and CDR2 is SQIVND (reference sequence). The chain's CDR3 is CASSPRPGQGGYTF. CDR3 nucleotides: TGTGCCAGTAGTCCCCGTCCGGGACAGGGGGGCTACACCTTC.

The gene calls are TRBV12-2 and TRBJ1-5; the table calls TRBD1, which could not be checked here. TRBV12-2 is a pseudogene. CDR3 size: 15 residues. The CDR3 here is CASRLKTYSNQPQHF. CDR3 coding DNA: TGTGCAAGTCGCCTCAAAACATATAGCAATCAGCCCCAGCATTTT.

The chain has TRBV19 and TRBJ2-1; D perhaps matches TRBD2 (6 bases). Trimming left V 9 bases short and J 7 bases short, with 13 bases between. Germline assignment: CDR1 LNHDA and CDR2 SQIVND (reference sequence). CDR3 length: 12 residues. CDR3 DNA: TGTGCCAGCGGAAGCGGGTTGAATGAGCAGTTCTTC. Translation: CASGSGLNEQFF.

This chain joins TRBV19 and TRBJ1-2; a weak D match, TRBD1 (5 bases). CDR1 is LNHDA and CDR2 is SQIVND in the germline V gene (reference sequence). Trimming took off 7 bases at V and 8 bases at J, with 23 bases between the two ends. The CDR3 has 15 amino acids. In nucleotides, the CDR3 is TGTGCCAGTATCGATACGGGGGGGAGACATCCCGGCTACACCTTC. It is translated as CASIDTGGRHPGYTF. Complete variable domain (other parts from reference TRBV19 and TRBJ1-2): DGGITQSPKYLFRKEGQNVTLSCEQNLNHDAMYWYRQDPGQGLRLIYYSQIVNDFQKGDIAEGYSVSREKKESFPLTVTSAQKNPTAFYLCASIDTGGRHPGYTFGSGTRLTVV.

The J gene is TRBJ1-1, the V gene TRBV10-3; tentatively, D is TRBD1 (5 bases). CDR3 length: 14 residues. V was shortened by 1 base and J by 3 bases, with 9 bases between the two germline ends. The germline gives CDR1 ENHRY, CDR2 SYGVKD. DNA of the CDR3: TGTGCCATCAGTGAGTACGGGGGGTACACTGAAGCTTTCTTT. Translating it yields CAISEYGGYTEAFF.

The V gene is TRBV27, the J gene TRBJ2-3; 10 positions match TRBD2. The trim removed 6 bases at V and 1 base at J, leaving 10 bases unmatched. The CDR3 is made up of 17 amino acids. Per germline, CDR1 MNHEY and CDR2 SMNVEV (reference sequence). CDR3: CASRTLPGTSGTDTQYF. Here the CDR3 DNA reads TGTGCCAGCAGGACCCTCCCCGGGACTAGCGGCACAGATACGCAGTATTTT.

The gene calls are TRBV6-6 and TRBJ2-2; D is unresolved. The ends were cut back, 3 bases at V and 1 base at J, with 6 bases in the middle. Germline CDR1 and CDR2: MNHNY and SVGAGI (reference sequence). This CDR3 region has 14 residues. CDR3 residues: CASSYSRNTGELFF. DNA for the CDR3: TGTGCCAGCAGTTATTCCAGGAACACCGGGGAGCTGTTTTTT.

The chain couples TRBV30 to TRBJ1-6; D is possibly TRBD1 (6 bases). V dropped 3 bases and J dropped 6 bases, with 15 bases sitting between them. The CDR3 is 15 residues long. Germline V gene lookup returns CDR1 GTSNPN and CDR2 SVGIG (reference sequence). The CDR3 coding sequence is TGTGCCTGGAGCCTACACAGGGATTCTAATTCACCCCTCCACTTT. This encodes CAWSLHRDSNSPLHF. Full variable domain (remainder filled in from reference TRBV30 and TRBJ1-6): SQTIHQWPATLVQPVGSPLSLECTVEGTSNPNLYWYRQAAGRGLQLLFYSVGIGQISSEVPQNLSASRPQDRQFILSSKKLLLSDSGFYLCAWSLHRDSNSPLHFGNGTRLTVT.

The CDR3 coding sequence is TGTGCCAGCAGTGATGAGGGTAGCAATCAGCCCCAGCATTTT. Its protein is CASSDEGSNQPQHF. This chain joins TRBV2 and TRBJ1-5; D unclear. V shed 3 bases and J shed 0 bases, with 6 bases lying between them. The germline V gene has CDR1 SNHLY and CDR2 FYNNEI. This CDR3 comprises 14 residues.

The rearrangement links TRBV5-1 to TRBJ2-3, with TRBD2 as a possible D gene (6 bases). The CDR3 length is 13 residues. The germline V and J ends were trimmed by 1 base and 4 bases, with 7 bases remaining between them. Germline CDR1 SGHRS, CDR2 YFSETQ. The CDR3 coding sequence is TGCGCCAGCAGCTTGCCTAGCGCAGATACGCAGTATTTT. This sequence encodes CASSLPSADTQYF.

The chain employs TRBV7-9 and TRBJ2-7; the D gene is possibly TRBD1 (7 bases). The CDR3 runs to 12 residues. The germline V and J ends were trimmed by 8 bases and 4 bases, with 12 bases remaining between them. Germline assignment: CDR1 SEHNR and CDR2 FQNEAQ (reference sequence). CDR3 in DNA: TGTGCCAGCGGGCAGGGGGGATACGAGCAGTACTTC. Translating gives CASGQGGYEQYF.

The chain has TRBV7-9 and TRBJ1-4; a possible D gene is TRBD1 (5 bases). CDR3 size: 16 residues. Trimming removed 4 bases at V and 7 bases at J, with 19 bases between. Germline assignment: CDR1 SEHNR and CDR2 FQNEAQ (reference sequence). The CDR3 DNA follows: TGTGCCAGCAGCTCCAGTGGGGGGAGGGTTGCTGAAAAACTGTTTTTT. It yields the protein CASSSSGGRVAEKLFF.

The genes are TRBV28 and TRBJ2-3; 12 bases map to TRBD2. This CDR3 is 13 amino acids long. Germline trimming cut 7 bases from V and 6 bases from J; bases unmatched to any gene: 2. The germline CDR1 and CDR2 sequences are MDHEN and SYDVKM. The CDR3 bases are TGTGCCAGCATGACTAGCGGGAGTGATACGCAGTATTTT. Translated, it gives CASMTSGSDTQYF.

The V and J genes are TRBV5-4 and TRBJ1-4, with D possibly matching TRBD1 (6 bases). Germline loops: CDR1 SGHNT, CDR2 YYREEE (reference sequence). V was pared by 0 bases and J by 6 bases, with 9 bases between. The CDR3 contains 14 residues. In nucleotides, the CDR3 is TGTGCCAGCAGCTTGGACAGGGTAGATGAAAAACTGTTTTTT. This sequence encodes CASSLDRVDEKLFF.

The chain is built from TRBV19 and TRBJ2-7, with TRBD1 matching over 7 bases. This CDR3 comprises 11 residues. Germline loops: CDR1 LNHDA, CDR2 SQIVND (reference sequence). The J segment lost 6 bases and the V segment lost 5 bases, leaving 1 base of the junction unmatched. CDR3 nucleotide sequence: TGTGCCAGTAGTGCAGGGGGCGAGCAGTACTTC. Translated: CASSAGGEQYF.

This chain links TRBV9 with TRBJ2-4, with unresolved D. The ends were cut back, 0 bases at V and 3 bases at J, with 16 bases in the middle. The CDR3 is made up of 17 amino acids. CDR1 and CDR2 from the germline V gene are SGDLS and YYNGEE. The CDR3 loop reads CASSVGFLTESKNIQYF. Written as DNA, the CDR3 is TGTGCCAGCAGCGTAGGGTTCCTCACGGAGAGCAAAAACATTCAGTACTTC.

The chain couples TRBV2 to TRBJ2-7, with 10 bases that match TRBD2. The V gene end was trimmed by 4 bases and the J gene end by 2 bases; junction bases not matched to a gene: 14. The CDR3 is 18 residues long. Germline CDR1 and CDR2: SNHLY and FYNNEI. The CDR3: CASSASRLAGDKTYEQYF. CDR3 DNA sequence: TGTGCCAGCAGTGCAAGCAGGCTAGCGGGGGATAAGACCTACGAGCAGTACTTC.

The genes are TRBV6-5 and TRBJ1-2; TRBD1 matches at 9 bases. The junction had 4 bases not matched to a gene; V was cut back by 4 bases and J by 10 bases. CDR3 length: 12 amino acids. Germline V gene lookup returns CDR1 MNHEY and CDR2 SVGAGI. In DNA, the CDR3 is TGTGCCAGCAGTTGGGGGACAGGGTCCTACACCTTC. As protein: CASSWGTGSYTF.

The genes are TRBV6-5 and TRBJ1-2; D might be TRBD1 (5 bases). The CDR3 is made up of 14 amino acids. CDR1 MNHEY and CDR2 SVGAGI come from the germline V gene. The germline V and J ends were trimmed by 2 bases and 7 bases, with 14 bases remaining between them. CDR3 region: CASSYGAAMSGYTF. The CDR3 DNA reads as TGTGCCAGCAGTTACGGGGCAGCAATGAGTGGCTACACCTTC.

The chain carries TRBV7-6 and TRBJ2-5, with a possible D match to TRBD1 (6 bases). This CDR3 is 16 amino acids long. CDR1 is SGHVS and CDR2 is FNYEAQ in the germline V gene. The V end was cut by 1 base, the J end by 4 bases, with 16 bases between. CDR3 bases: TGTGCCAGCAGCTTAGTTCCCAGGGGAAACGGAGAGACCCAGTACTTC. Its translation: CASSLVPRGNGETQYF.

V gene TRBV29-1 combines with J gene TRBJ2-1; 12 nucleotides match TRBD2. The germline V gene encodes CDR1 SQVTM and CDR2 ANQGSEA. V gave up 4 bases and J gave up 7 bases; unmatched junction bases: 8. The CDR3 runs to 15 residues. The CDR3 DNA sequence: TGCAGCGTTGGTGGCCTAGCGGGAGGGCTAAATGAGCAGTTCTTC. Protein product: CSVGGLAGGLNEQFF.

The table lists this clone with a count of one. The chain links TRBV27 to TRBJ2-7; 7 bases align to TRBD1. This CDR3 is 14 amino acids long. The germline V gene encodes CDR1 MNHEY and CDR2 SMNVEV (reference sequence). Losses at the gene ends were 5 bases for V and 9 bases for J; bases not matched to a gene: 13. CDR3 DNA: TGTGCCAGCAGTGTGGACATAAATACAGGGGTGCAGTACTTC. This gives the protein CASSVDINTGVQYF.

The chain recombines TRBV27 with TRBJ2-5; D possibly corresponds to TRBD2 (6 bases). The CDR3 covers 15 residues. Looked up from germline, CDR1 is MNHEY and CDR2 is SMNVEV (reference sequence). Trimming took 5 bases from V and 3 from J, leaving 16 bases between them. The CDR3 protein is CASSTRDGEEETQYF. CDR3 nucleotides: TGTGCCAGCAGTACCCGGGACGGGGAGGAAGAGACCCAGTACTTC.